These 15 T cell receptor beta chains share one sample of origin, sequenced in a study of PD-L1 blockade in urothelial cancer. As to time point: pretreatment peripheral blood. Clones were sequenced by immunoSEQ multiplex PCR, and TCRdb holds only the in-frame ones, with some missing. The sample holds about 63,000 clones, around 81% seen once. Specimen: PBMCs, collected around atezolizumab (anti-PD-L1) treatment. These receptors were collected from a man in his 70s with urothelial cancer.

Here the CDR3 DNA reads TGTGCCAGCAGCCTAAGCTCCTACGAGCAGTACTTC. This sequence encodes CASSLSSYEQYF. The chain recombines TRBV5-6 with TRBJ2-7; D call uncertain. The germline gives CDR1 SGHDT, CDR2 YYEEEE. V was clipped by 4 bases and J by 0 bases, with 5 bases between them. This CDR3 region has 12 residues.

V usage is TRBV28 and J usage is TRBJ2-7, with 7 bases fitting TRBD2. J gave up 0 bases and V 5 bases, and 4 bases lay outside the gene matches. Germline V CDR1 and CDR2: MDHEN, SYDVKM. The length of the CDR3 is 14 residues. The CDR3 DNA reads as TGTGCCAGCAGTACAACTAGCGTCTCCTACGAGCAGTACTTC. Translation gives CASSTTSVSYEQYF.

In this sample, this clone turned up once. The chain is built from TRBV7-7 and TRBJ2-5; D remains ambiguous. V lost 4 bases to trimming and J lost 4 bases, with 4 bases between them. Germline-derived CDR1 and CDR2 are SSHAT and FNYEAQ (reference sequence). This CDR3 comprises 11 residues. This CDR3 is CASSSGETQYF. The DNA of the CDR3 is TGTGCCAGCAGCTCCGGAGAGACCCAGTACTTC. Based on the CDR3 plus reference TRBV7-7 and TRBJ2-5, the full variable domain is GAGVSQSPRYKVTKRGQDVTLRCDPISSHATLYWYQQALGQGPEFLTYFNYEAQPDKSGLPSDRFSAERPEGSISTLTIQRTEQRDSAMYRCASSSGETQYFGPGTRLLVL.

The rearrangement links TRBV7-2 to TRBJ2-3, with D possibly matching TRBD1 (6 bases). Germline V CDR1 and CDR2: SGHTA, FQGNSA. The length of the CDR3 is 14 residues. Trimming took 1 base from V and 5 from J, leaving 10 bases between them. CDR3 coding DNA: TGTGCCAGCAGCTTAGGGGGGCAAGGAGATACGCAGTATTTT. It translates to CASSLGGQGDTQYF.

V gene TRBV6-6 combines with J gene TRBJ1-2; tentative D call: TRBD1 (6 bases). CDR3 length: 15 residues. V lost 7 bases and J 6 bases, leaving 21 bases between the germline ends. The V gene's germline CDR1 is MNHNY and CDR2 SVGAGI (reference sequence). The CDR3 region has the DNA TGTGCCAGCACGACCCGGGACACAAGGGGACATGGCTACACCTTC. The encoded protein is CASTTRDTRGHGYTF.

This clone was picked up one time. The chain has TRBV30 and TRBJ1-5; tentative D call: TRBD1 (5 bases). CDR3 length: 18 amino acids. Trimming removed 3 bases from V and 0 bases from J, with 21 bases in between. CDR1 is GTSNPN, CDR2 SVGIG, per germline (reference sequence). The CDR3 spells CAWSPFSVGGVSNQPQHF. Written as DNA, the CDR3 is TGTGCCTGGAGCCCCTTTTCTGTTGGGGGGGTTAGCAATCAGCCCCAGCATTTT.

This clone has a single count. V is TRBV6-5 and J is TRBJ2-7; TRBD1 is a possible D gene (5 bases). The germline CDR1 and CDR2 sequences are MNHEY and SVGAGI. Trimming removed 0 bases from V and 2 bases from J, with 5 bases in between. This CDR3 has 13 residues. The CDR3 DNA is TGTGCCAGCAGTTACTCGACAGCCTACGAGCAGTACTTC. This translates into CASSYSTAYEQYF.

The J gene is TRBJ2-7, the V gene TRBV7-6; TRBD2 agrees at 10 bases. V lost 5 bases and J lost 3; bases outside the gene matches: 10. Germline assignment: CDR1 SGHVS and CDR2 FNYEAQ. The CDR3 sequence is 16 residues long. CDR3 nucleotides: TGTGCCAGCAGCCCCAGCGGGGGGGGGTACGGCTACGAGCAGTACTTC. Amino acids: CASSPSGGGYGYEQYF.

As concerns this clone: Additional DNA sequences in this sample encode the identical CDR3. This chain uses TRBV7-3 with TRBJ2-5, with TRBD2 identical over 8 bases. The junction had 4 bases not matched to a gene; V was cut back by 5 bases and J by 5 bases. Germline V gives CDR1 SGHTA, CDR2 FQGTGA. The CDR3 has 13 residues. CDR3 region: CASSPRGGETQYF. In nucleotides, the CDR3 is TGTGCCAGCAGCCCCCGCGGGGGGGAGACCCAGTACTTC.

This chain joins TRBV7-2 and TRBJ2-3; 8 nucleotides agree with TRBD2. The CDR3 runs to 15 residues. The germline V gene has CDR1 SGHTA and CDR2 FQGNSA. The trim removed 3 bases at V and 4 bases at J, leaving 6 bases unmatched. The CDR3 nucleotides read TGTGCCAGCAGCTTCCAACGGGGGGGGCCAGATACGCAGTATTTT. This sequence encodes CASSFQRGGPDTQYF.

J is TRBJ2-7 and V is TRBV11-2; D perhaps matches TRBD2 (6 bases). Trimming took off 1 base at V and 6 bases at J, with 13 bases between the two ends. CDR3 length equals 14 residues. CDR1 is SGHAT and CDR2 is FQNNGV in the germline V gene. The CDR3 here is CASSLGGGFSEQYF. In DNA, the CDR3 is TGTGCCAGCAGCTTAGGAGGAGGGTTTAGCGAGCAGTACTTC. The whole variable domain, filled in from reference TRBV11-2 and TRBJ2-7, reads EAGVAQSPRYKIIEKRQSVAFWCNPISGHATLYWYQQILGQGPKLLIQFQNNGVVDDSQLPKDRFSAERLKGVDSTLKIQPAKLEDSAVYLCASSLGGGFSEQYFGPGTRLTVT.

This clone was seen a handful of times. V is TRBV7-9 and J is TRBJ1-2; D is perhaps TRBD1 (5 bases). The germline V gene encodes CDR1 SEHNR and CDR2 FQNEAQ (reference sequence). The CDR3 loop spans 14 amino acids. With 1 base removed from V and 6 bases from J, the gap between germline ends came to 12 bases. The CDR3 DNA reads TGTGCCAGCAGCTTAGTTGCGGCAGGGAATGGCTACACCTTC. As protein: CASSLVAAGNGYTF.

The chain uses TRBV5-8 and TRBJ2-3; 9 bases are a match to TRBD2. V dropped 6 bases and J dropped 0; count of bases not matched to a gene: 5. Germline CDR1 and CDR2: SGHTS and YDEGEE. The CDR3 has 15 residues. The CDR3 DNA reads TGTGCCAGCAACGTAGCGGGAGTTAGCACAGATACGCAGTATTTT. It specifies CASNVAGVSTDTQYF.

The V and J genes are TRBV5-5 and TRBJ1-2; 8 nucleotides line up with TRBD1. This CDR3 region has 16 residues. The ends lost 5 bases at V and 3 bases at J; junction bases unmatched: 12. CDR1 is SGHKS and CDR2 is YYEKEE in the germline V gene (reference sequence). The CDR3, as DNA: TGTGCCAGCAGTTATAGGGACAGGCGGACTTACTATGGCTACACCTTC. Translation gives CASSYRDRRTYYGYTF.

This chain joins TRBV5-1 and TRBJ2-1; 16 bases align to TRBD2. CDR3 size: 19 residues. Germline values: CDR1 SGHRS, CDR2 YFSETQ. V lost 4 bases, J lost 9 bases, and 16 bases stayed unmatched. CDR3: CASSPTGTSGGALFGEQFF. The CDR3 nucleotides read TGCGCCAGCAGCCCCACCGGGACTAGCGGGGGGGCCTTATTCGGTGAGCAGTTCTTC.